This TCR beta chain came from a study of OX40 agonist ivuxolimab in advanced cancers. About the research overall: Every 2 weeks, patients received ivuxolimab intravenously, dosed at 0.01 to 10 mg/kg.

Here immunoSEQ multiplex PCR was the method, and the copy in TCRdb shows in-frame clones only, minus some. The table has approximately 80,000 clones, approximately 86% seen once. The CDR3 runs 17 residues. Germline trimming cut 2 bases from V and 3 bases from J; bases unmatched to any gene: 8. Germline V gene lookup returns CDR1 SGHTA and CDR2 FQGNSA. The V gene is TRBV7-2, the J gene TRBJ2-1; 9 nucleotides agree with TRBD1. This TCR derives from an adult with an advanced solid tumor such as melanoma, head and neck, liver or kidney cancer. Specimen: CD4+ or CD8+ T cells sorted from blood, collected in a trial of the OX40 agonist ivuxolimab. CDR3 bases: TGTGCCAGCAGCTTATCTCCGACAGGGGGGGTCTACAATGAGCAGTTCTTC. Amino acids: CASSLSPTGGVYNEQFF.